This T cell receptor beta chain stems from a study of T cells in Graves' hyperthyroidism and ophthalmopathy (dated by TCRdb to 2018 to 2020). About the investigation overall: Peripheral blood samples were taken at initial diagnosis, before any treatment was given. To identify TCR V-J signatures that set the groups apart, the researchers used a discovery cohort of 90 to 100 patients, made up of under 50 with Graves' ophthalmopathy and some 56 with stable Graves' hyperthyroidism. Whether ophthalmopathy could be predicted prospectively was tested in an independent validation cohort made up of about 20 hyperthyroidism patients plus 17 patients who later progressed to ophthalmopathy. The 100 discovery patients were divided at random into training and test sets in a 7:3 ratio. The study also compared thyroid tissue and blood T-cell repertoires from more than 5 Graves' hyperthyroidism patients. After sampling, hyperthyroidism patients received methimazole starting at 30 mg daily, and ophthalmopathy patients received high-dose intravenous methylprednisolone. According to the paper, TCR Vbeta CDR3 sequencing was carried out on approximately 140 peripheral blood samples, which came from 40 to 45 ophthalmopathy, around 75 hyperthyroidism and approximately 17 progressor patients.

The TCR beta CDR3 regions were amplified from the RNA transcripts. The TCR CDR3 was subjected to a first round of RT-PCR using the HTBI primer set and the Qiagen OneStep RT-PCR kit. Libraries were constructed in a second round of multiplex PCR, after which size selection and purification were carried out. Sequencing of the libraries was done on an Illumina HiSeq2000 using paired-end 100 bp reads. In the authors' own workflow: SOAPnuke was used to process the raw data, throwing out any read that contained adapters or uncalled bases, had a mean Phred below 15, or lacked an exact constant-primer or identifier match. COPE v1.2.5 was used to merge the high-quality paired reads, and each unique nucleotide sequence was defined as a clonotype. MiTCR v1.1 was used to align the clonotypes against IMGT TRBV, TRBD and TRBJ reference segments. Analysis was restricted to V-J combinations with a frequency above 0.0001, which covered about 99% of repertoires. A TCS score was defined as the ratio of F50 (clonal expansion) to E x V (chaos), with BLOSUM62-based TCRdist applied between CDR3 peptides within each V-J. Welch's t-statistics and random forest reduced around 510 V-J features to roughly 13, which were used in a naive Bayes classifier (R e1071). The public sequencing data were trimmed at Q25 with fastp and processed into clonotypes with MiXCR by TCRdb, which kept only in-frame beta chains. Rows are unified per CDR3 protein, each entry keeping the most common DNA and genes. V and J calls and clone size were set by TCRdb, not the authors. The sample table holds about 420,000 distinct CDR3 sequences, of which less than 20% were seen once. The ten biggest clones cover over 12% of the sample.

This clonotype was counted at least ten times. Its antigen is unknown. No base quality values were provided; no much bigger clone lies one nucleotide off. The research as a whole found: In validation, the model predicted progression to ophthalmopathy a median of 6.5 months before onset, with about 67% sensitivity and roughly 77% specificity. Blood samples also contained most of the expanded thyroid clonotypes (frequency above 0.001), which suggests that blood repertoires may reflect thyroid immune responses. No statistical method was used to fix the sample size in advance, and group allocation was not hidden from the investigators. A model built on a 13 V-J signature distinguished ophthalmopathy from stable hyperthyroidism, reaching roughly 88% sensitivity and around 81% specificity in cross-validation and 80%/75% in testing.

Including cysteine and phenylalanine, the CDR3 has 14 amino acids. Only the CDR3 DNA stays, 42 bases, in frame from base 1. The V end gives up 7 bases and the J end 3 bases, leaving 7 bases in the junction not matched to a gene. The CDR1 and CDR2 encoded by the germline V gene are SGHVS and FQNEAQ. Stable Graves' hyperthyroidism was defined as the absence of progression to ophthalmopathy over 18 months of follow-up. Hyperthyroidism patients were newly diagnosed, had a disease duration of under 2 months, and were aged 18 to 65 years. The study excluded patients with uncontrolled infections, other autoimmune diseases, pregnancy or lactation. Diagnoses were established on the basis of clinical symptoms, serum thyroxine and TRAb, thyroid ultrasound, and orbital computed tomography. PBMCs were isolated from approximately 10 ml of fresh peripheral blood by Ficoll-Paque density gradient centrifugation. Total RNA was extracted with Trizol reagent, and quality was checked on an Agilent 2100 Bioanalyzer.

This receptor chain uses TRBV7-8 and TRBJ2-7, and 9 junctional nucleotides match TRBD2. The sample taken for sequencing was blood. The origin of this receptor is a woman between 18 and 29 years old with Graves' hyperthyroidism. The sequenced DNA is TGTGCCAGCATCCCTATAGCGGGAGTCTACGAGCAGTACTTC. This yields the protein CASIPIAGVYEQYF.